This T cell receptor (beta chain) was obtained from a study of neurological immune-mediated disorders (dated by TCRdb to between 2019 and 2020). Turning to the overall study: Peripheral blood TCR-beta repertoires from patients with HTLV-I-associated myelopathy (HAM/TSP), patients with multiple sclerosis, and healthy controls were compared in the study using UMI-based sequencing. The 106 TCR-beta libraries covered PBMC samples along with longitudinal samples, technical triplicates, and paired sorted CD4+ and CD8+ T-cell subsets. Longitudinal HAM/TSP and healthy donors were sampled at 3 time-points each (about 3-45 month intervals). Of the roughly 68 subjects in the cohort, some 14 were HAM/TSP patients, some 35 were multiple sclerosis patients, and about 20 were healthy controls.

This clonotype was counted at least ten times. Its antigen has not been determined. Per-base qualities were not stored, and no clone one base away is much larger. V gives up 3 bases and J gives up 0 bases, and the segment between their germline ends measures 9 bases. The germline V gene encodes CDR1 MNHNS and CDR2 SASEGT. Measured from the cysteine to the phenylalanine, the CDR3 is 16 residues long. Only the CDR3 portion is preserved as DNA: 48 bases, with reading frame beginning at the first base. Results and caveats for the whole study, not just this receptor: No identical CDR3 amino acid sequences were found to be shared among expanded clones across subjects, suggesting that TCR-beta repertoires were private in all groups. TCR clonal expansion was highest in HAM/TSP patients and lowest in MS patients, with MS patients falling below even healthy controls.

To synthesize cDNA, template-switch 5'RACE was performed with a primer carrying a 10-nucleotide random unique molecular identifier so that each TCR transcript was tagged. Every sequencing run yielded over 190 million TCR-beta sequences covering 15-18 subjects. The RNeasy kit was used to extract total RNA. The KAPA Real-time Library Amplification kit was used to amplify TCR-beta VDJ regions with primers for the TCR constant region and the 5'RACE anchor. Sample indexes and Illumina adaptors were added in a first PCR, and a second PCR then increased library yield. After Ampure bead purification, the TCR product of roughly 650 bp was size-selected on a 2% E-gel SizeSelection system. Before pooling, libraries had their quality checked on a Bioanalyzer, their concentration measured with Qubit, and their quantity determined with the Kapa Library Quantification kit. Libraries were sequenced paired-end 2 x 150 bp on an Illumina HiSeq 2500. To increase sequence diversity, roughly 24-32% phiX was spiked into each library pool. For the original study's pipeline: The UMI-based MiGEC pipeline processed quality-filtered reads and removed over 80% of raw TCR sequences during error correction. IMGT germline references were used for aligning VDJ genes, and each clonotype was defined as a unique CDR3 amino acid sequence together with its V-J genes. Clonal expansion, Shannon diversity and CDR3 relatedness were evaluated with VDJtools (CalcPairwiseDistances, ClusterSamples), while phylogenetic trees were built in CLCbio workbench. Expanded clones were defined as having at least 8 unique UMIs, based on coefficient-of-variation modelling across technical triplicates. In TCRdb, the public reads were trimmed at Q25 with fastp and aligned with MiXCR, with productive beta chains retained. Under each unique CDR3 protein, matching rows form one entry showing the most common genes and DNA. What appears here as the V and J calls and clone size reflects TCRdb's work, not the paper's. Recorded for this sample are some 48,000 distinct CDR3 sequences; about an eighth of them occurred a single time. Of the sample, 3.5% to 5.5% is held by the ten largest clones.

The time point label, as the study defines it: longitudinal time-point 2. For unsorted PBMC libraries, 2 million PBMCs were used after storage in RNAlater at -80 degrees C until RNA extraction. Peripheral blood underwent Ficoll-Hypaque density gradient centrifugation to isolate PBMCs, which were then cryopreserved in liquid nitrogen. Sequenced material: PBMCs. The chain is encoded by TRBV6-1 joined to TRBJ2-6, with no confident D gene call. This clonotype originated in a male donor with HTLV-1-associated myelopathy (HAM/TSP). CDR3 region: CASSENAPSGANVLTF. The nucleotide sequence is TGTGCCAGCAGTGAGAACGCTCCCTCTGGGGCCAACGTCCTGACTTTC.